This T cell receptor beta chain was identified in a study of shared clonotypes between healthy human individuals. The overall study: Per donor, CD8 memory used one plate, CD8 naive used two, CD4 memory used three and CD4 naive used three.

Germline CDR1 reads MNHEY; CDR2 reads SMNVEV (reference sequence). This CDR3 has 17 residues. Trimming cost V 3 bases and J 3 bases, with 17 bases left between them. Naive CD8 populations comprised CD45RO-negative cells positively selected for CCR7, excluding terminally differentiated effector memory CD45RA+ cells. A deep-level run was used for the assay. This table comes from immunoSEQ multiplex PCR, and its TCRdb copy is limited to in-frame clones, with some not included. The sample records about 2.1 million clones, about 93% being singletons. About this clone itself: No antigen is known for it.

Whole-study results and caveats: With a handful of donors compared, about 5% of naive CD4 clonotypes were shared.

The TCR was taken from a man between 18 and 29 years old in good health. Some clones in this sample may be carry-over from other donors' samples. Sequenced material: naive CD8+ T cells from PBMCs. The V call is TRBV27, the J call TRBJ1-4, with a possible D match to TRBD1 (5 bases). CDR3 bases: TGTGCCAGCAGTTTTGGGGGGGGTTATGGGGCTAATGAAAAACTGTTTTTT. This encodes CASSFGGGYGANEKLFF. The variable domain in full, completed from reference TRBV27 and TRBJ1-4, reads EAQVTQNPRYLITVTGKKLTVTCSQNMNHEYMSWYRQDPGLGLRQIYYSMNVEVTDKGDVPEGYKVSRKEKRNFPLILESPSPNQTSLYFCASSFGGGYGANEKLFFGSGTQLSVL.